This entry lists 32 T cell receptor beta chains sequenced from one sample in a study of T-cell reconstitution after alpha-beta-depleted transplantation in children. Unique molecular identifiers were used in preparing the TCRbeta library. From the PCR reads, TCRdb called clonotypes with MiXCR, one entry per CDR3 protein. The sample has hundreds of thousands of distinct CDR3 sequences; roughly a quarter are singletons. The sample in question was PBMCs, obtained before TCRalphabeta/CD19-depleted stem cell transplant. All receptors come from a girl between 2 and 10 years old with Fanconi anemia, due to receive a stem cell transplant.

The gene calls are TRBV5-1 and TRBJ2-2, with a tentative D call TRBD1 (6 bases). Trimming removed 8 bases from V and 1 base from J, with 9 bases in between. CDR3 length: 13 residues. In germline, CDR1 is SGHRS, CDR2 YFSETQ. In nucleotides, the CDR3 is TGCGCCAGTACAGGGAGGAACACCGGGGAGCTGTTTTTT. It codes for CASTGRNTGELFF.

The genes are TRBV5-1 and TRBJ2-3, with 8 bases fitting TRBD1. This CDR3 contains 14 residues. The germline CDR1 and CDR2 sequences are SGHRS and YFSETQ. After removal of 5 bases from V and 2 bases from J, the junction contained 4 bases not matched to a gene. CDR3 in DNA: TGCGCCAGCAGTCGGACAGGGAACACAGATACGCAGTATTTT. Its translation: CASSRTGNTDTQYF.

This clonotype was recorded at least ten times. The chain uses TRBV29-1 and TRBJ1-2; D gene uncertain. The CDR3 runs to 11 residues. The V end lost 3 bases, the J end lost 4 bases, and 6 bases lay between the germline ends. Germline CDR1 reads SQVTM; CDR2 reads ANQGSEA. The CDR3 bases are TGCAGCGTTGAGGAGGCCTATGGCTACACCTTC. The encoded protein is CSVEEAYGYTF.

V and J are TRBV7-3 and TRBJ1-1; 9 bases fit TRBD1. In germline, CDR1 is SGHTA, CDR2 FQGTGA. This CDR3 region has 15 residues. With 5 bases clipped from V and 4 bases from J, the junction kept 8 bases outside the gene matches. The CDR3 spells CASSPPDRGSTEAFF. As DNA, the CDR3 is TGTGCCAGCAGCCCTCCGGACAGGGGAAGCACTGAAGCTTTCTTT. The whole variable domain, filled in from reference TRBV7-3 and TRBJ1-1, reads GAGVSQTPSNKVTEKGKYVELRCDPISGHTALYWYRQSLGQGPEFLIYFQGTGAADDSGLPNDRFFAVRPEGSVSTLKIQRTERGDSAVYLCASSPPDRGSTEAFFGQGTRLTVV.

The chain has TRBV27 and TRBJ2-7; 7 bases are shared with TRBD1. Germline CDR1 is MNHEY and CDR2 is SMNVEV (reference sequence). The CDR3 consists of 13 residues. V lost 6 bases, J lost 7 bases, and 9 bases stayed unmatched. The CDR3 is CASSETGYGEQYF. The CDR3, as DNA: TGTGCCAGCAGCGAGACAGGGTATGGGGAGCAGTACTTC.

In its sample, this clonotype was seen many times. V and J are TRBV5-1 and TRBJ2-7; TRBD1 is a possible D gene (6 bases). Germline assignment: CDR1 SGHRS and CDR2 YFSETQ. Trimming pared 4 bases from V and 3 bases from J, leaving 14 bases between. There are 14 residues in the CDR3. CDR3 region: CASSQMTGIYEQYF. CDR3 DNA sequence: TGCGCCAGCAGCCAAATGACAGGCATCTACGAGCAGTACTTC.

The chain joins TRBV20-1 to TRBJ1-2; possibly TRBD1 for D (6 bases). Looked up from germline, CDR1 is DFQATT and CDR2 is SNEGSKA (reference sequence). This CDR3 comprises 8 residues. The CDR3 nucleotides read TGCAGGAGGGGGGGCTACACCTTC. Translation: CRRGGYTF.

This clonotype showed up many times. In DNA, the CDR3 is TGTGCCAGCAGCTTGTGGTTCCTGCGTATGGAGACCCAGTACTTC. Translated, it gives CASSLWFLRMETQYF. The gene calls are TRBV5-6 and TRBJ2-5; no firm D call. Germline assignment: CDR1 SGHDT and CDR2 YYEEEE. V lost 1 base and J lost 5, with 15 bases in between. The CDR3 consists of 15 residues.

This clonotype showed up many times. The chain employs TRBV7-3 and TRBJ2-1, with unresolved D. This CDR3 contains 14 residues. Germline CDR1 reads SGHTA; CDR2 reads FQGTGA. Between the trimmed V and J ends, which lost 2 bases and 6 bases, there was a span of 11 bases. The chain's CDR3 is CASSLEHGLNEQFF. The DNA of the CDR3 is TGTGCCAGCAGCTTAGAGCACGGCCTCAATGAGCAGTTCTTC.

This clonotype was observed at least ten times. The chain's CDR3 is CSATSGGAVDEQFF. The CDR3 bases are TGCAGTGCCACGAGCGGGGGGGCTGTAGATGAGCAGTTCTTC. J is TRBJ2-1 and V is TRBV20-1; TRBD2 matches at 10 bases. The CDR3 contains 14 residues. Per germline, CDR1 DFQATT and CDR2 SNEGSKA (reference sequence). The J segment lost 8 bases and the V segment lost 6 bases, leaving 10 bases of the junction unmatched.

V and J are TRBV10-3 and TRBJ2-3, with 10 bases fitting TRBD1. This CDR3 has 15 amino acids. The V gene's germline CDR1 is ENHRY and CDR2 SYGVKD. V lost 5 bases, J lost 4 bases, and 6 bases stayed unmatched. Here the CDR3 DNA reads TGTGCCATCAGTACCGGACAGGGGGGGGCAGATACGCAGTATTTT. Translated: CAISTGQGGADTQYF.

In this sample, this clonotype turned up a few times. The chain couples TRBV12-3 or TRBV12-4 to TRBJ2-7, with unresolved D. CDR3 size: 14 residues. With 2 bases removed from V and 5 bases from J, the gap between germline ends came to 13 bases. CDR3 region: CASSLTGVWDEQYF. The CDR3 DNA sequence: TGTGCCAGCAGTTTAACTGGGGTTTGGGACGAGCAGTACTTC.

Only a few counts were recorded for this clonotype. The junction departs from germline at one end; a sequencing error may be responsible. The rearrangement uses TRBV20-1 and TRBJ1-5, with no clear D. CDR3 length equals 9 residues. Looked up from germline, CDR1 is DFQATT and CDR2 is SNEGSKA (reference sequence). As DNA, the CDR3 is TGCAGTGCTGGAGAGCCCCAGCATTTT. Protein: CSAGEPQHF.

The chain recombines TRBV4-1 with TRBJ2-7; D gene unclear. The V gene lost 0 bases and the J gene lost 3 bases, with 9 bases spanning the gap. The germline V gene encodes CDR1 MGHRA and CDR2 YSYEKL. The CDR3 has 14 residues. DNA for the CDR3: TGCGCCAGCAGCCAAGAAGACTCCTTCTACGAGCAGTACTTC. Protein product: CASSQEDSFYEQYF.

The rearrangement links TRBV5-6 to TRBJ2-7; D unclear. Per the germline V gene, CDR1 is SGHDT and CDR2 is YYEEEE. Trimming pared 0 bases from V and 6 bases from J, leaving 19 bases between. The CDR3 has 16 residues. CDR3 sequence reads: CASSLEGRTDPFEQYF. As DNA, the CDR3 is TGTGCCAGCAGCTTGGAAGGTAGGACGGACCCCTTCGAGCAGTACTTC.

This clonotype was counted ten times or more. This rearrangement joins TRBV29-1 to TRBJ2-2; TRBD1 agrees at 7 bases. Looked up from germline, CDR1 is SQVTM and CDR2 is ANQGSEA. The CDR3 runs 12 residues. Unmatched junction bases numbered 5, after V lost 6 bases and J lost 7 bases. CDR3 coding DNA: TGCAGCGTCAATGGACAGGTCGGGGAGCTGTTTTTT. Protein product: CSVNGQVGELFF.

The chain is built from TRBV25-1 and TRBJ2-3; D possibly corresponds to TRBD2 (5 bases). V lost 7 bases to trimming and J lost 0 bases, with 17 bases between them. The CDR3 sequence is 16 residues long. Germline loops: CDR1 MGHDK, CDR2 SYGVNS. CDR3 in DNA: TGTGCCAGCACCCGGGATCCGGCAACTAGCACAGATACGCAGTATTTT. Its protein product is CASTRDPATSTDTQYF.

This clonotype was observed a single time. This may come from a read error, since a much larger clone is one base off. The genes are TRBV12-3 or TRBV12-4 and TRBJ2-7; D is possibly TRBD1 (6 bases). Trimming removed 7 bases at V and 3 bases at J, with 16 bases between. The CDR3 contains 14 residues. CDR3 in DNA: TGTGCCAGCAATTTCCAGACAGGCAGCTACGAGCAGTACTTC. As protein: CASNFQTGSYEQYF.

This chain uses TRBV5-5 with TRBJ2-4; TRBD2 aligns across 14 bases. CDR1 is SGHKS and CDR2 is YYEKEE in the germline V gene (reference sequence). V shed 0 bases and J 6 bases; nucleotides not matched to a gene: 2. The CDR3 loop spans 16 amino acids. In DNA form, the CDR3 reads TGTGCCAGCAGCTTGGCTGGGACTAGCGGGGGAAACATTCAGTACTTC. This gives the protein CASSLAGTSGGNIQYF. Full variable domain (rest looked up from reference TRBV5-5 and TRBJ2-4): DAGVTQSPTHLIKTRGQQVTLRCSPISGHKSVSWYQQVLGQGPQFIFQYYEKEERGRGNFPDRFSARQFPNYSSELNVNALLLGDSALYLCASSLAGTSGGNIQYFGAGTRLSVL.

This clonotype has more than one count but fewer than ten. The rearrangement uses TRBV7-9 and TRBJ1-2; 7 bases fit TRBD1. Germline-derived CDR1 and CDR2 are SEHNR and FQNEAQ (reference sequence). Germline trimming cut 2 bases from V and 3 bases from J; bases unmatched to any gene: 6. CDR3 size: 15 residues. The CDR3 DNA is TGTGCCAGCAGCTTAAGACAGGGCACACACTATGGCTACACCTTC. Its translation is CASSLRQGTHYGYTF.

This clonotype was seen a few times. The rearrangement links TRBV7-2 to TRBJ2-7, with TRBD2 identical over 7 bases. CDR3 length: 13 residues. Unmatched junction bases numbered 7, after V lost 2 bases and J lost 9 bases. The germline CDR1 and CDR2 sequences are SGHTA and FQGNSA. The CDR3 DNA sequence: TGTGCCAGCAGCTTAAACGGACTAGTCGGGCAGTACTTC. Translating gives CASSLNGLVGQYF.

This clonotype was seen ten or more times. Mismatch with germline at one junction end may stem from a read error. The chain has TRBV7-3 and TRBJ1-1; maybe TRBD1 (5 bases). The CDR3 has 13 amino acids. In germline, CDR1 is SGHTA, CDR2 FQGTGA. The CDR3 here is CTSRQRAGTEAFF. In DNA, the CDR3 is TGTACCAGCCGACAGCGGGCGGGCACTGAAGCTTTCTTT.

This chain connects TRBV6-1 to TRBJ2-1, with D perhaps matching TRBD2 (5 bases). Germline V CDR1 and CDR2: MNHNS, SASEGT. V was trimmed by 5 bases and J by 0 bases, leaving 11 bases between them. The CDR3 is 15 residues long. CDR3 residues: CASSTGESSYNEQFF. The CDR3 DNA follows: TGTGCCAGCAGTACCGGGGAGAGCTCCTACAATGAGCAGTTCTTC.

The sample holds many counts of this clonotype. V and J are TRBV29-1 and TRBJ2-2, with D unresolved. Trimming removed 4 bases from V and 6 bases from J, with 12 bases in between. Per germline, CDR1 SQVTM and CDR2 ANQGSEA. This CDR3 is built from 13 residues. The CDR3 sequence is CSVVNNPAGELFF. In nucleotides, the CDR3 is TGCAGCGTTGTGAACAACCCGGCCGGGGAGCTGTTTTTT.

The chain combines TRBV12-3 or TRBV12-4 with TRBJ2-7; 10 bases align to TRBD2. The V gene end was trimmed by 6 bases and the J gene end by 7 bases; junction bases not matched to a gene: 15. CDR3 length: 16 residues. CDR3: CASSTQRAGGPWEQYF. The CDR3 region has the DNA TGTGCCAGCAGCACCCAAAGAGCGGGAGGGCCTTGGGAGCAGTACTTC.

The rearrangement uses TRBV7-3 and TRBJ2-6; tentatively, D is TRBD1 (6 bases). The V end was cut by 1 base, the J end by 0 bases, with 13 bases between. CDR1 SGHTA and CDR2 FQGTGA come from the germline V gene. The CDR3 is made up of 18 amino acids. In DNA form, the CDR3 reads TGTGCCAGCAGCTTAAACCAGGGGACCCTCTCTGGGGCCAACGTCCTGACTTTC. The encoded protein is CASSLNQGTLSGANVLTF.

The CDR3 is CASSLERGAVSYEQYF. The CDR3 bases are TGTGCCAGCAGCTTAGAACGGGGGGCGGTCTCCTACGAGCAGTACTTC. The chain carries TRBV11-2 and TRBJ2-7; D perhaps matches TRBD2 (7 bases). Germline V gene sequence: CDR1 SGHAT, CDR2 FQNNGV. Trimming stripped 0 bases from V and 0 bases from J, with 12 bases between. The length of the CDR3 is 16 residues.

At least ten counts were recorded for this clonotype. V gene TRBV12-3 or TRBV12-4 combines with J gene TRBJ2-1; TRBD2 agrees at 8 bases. V trimming: 6 bases; J trimming: 6 bases; junction bases outside the gene matches: 13. The CDR3 is 16 residues long. CDR3 region: CASSPELRGLANEQFF. The CDR3 DNA sequence: TGTGCCAGCAGCCCCGAGCTCCGCGGACTAGCCAATGAGCAGTTCTTC.

This clonotype was detected a few times. CDR3 coding DNA: TGCAGCGTTGACCCCCCAGGACAGGGTAATACGGAGACCCAGTACTTC. Translation gives CSVDPPGQGNTETQYF. The rearrangement uses TRBV29-1 and TRBJ2-5; 8 positions agree with TRBD1. From germline, CDR1 is SQVTM and CDR2 ANQGSEA. The J segment lost 5 bases and the V segment lost 3 bases, leaving 14 bases of the junction unmatched. The CDR3 is 16 residues long.

This chain connects TRBV20-1 to TRBJ1-5; D perhaps matches TRBD1 (5 bases). V lost 5 bases and J lost 3, with 8 bases in between. Germline V gives CDR1 DFQATT, CDR2 SNEGSKA (reference sequence). CDR3 size: 12 residues. In DNA, the CDR3 is TGCAGTGCTCACAGGTCCAATCAGCCCCAGCATTTT. This codes for CSAHRSNQPQHF.

In its sample, this clonotype was seen a few times. This chain uses TRBV6-1 with TRBJ2-7; 9 bases map to TRBD2. Per germline, CDR1 MNHNS and CDR2 SASEGT. V lost 8 bases and J lost 5; bases outside the gene matches: 10. The CDR3 contains 14 residues. The chain's CDR3 is CASPGLAPRDEQYF. DNA of the CDR3: TGTGCCAGCCCTGGACTAGCGCCCCGGGACGAGCAGTACTTC.

In its sample, this clonotype was seen a few times. The rearrangement links TRBV7-6 to TRBJ2-1; 12 bases line up with TRBD2. CDR1 and CDR2 from the germline V gene are SGHVS and FNYEAQ. The ends lost 4 bases at V and 7 bases at J; junction bases unmatched: 5. The CDR3 is made up of 15 amino acids. CDR3 protein: CASSSSGRALNEQFF. The CDR3 bases are TGTGCCAGCAGCTCTAGCGGGAGGGCCTTAAATGAGCAGTTCTTC.